The 19 T cell receptor beta chains reported below all come from one sample, sequenced in a study of shared clonotypes between healthy human individuals. This table comes from immunoSEQ multiplex PCR, and its TCRdb copy is limited to in-frame clones, with some not included. The sample lists hundreds of thousands of clones, around four fifths occurring once. What was sequenced was memory CD4+ T cells sorted from blood. Subset here: CD45RA-negative fraction. These receptors all stem from a woman in her twenties or thirties in good health.

This clone was found a few times. The chain links TRBV28 to TRBJ1-2; 9 bases map to TRBD1. There are 15 residues in the CDR3. Germline CDR1 MDHEN, CDR2 SYDVKM. The V and J ends lost 1 base and 8 bases, in that order; junction bases with no gene match: 8. The CDR3 nucleotides are TGTGCCAGCAGTTTATCGGACAGGGGTAGTTGGGGCTACACCTTC. It encodes CASSLSDRGSWGYTF.

The chain has TRBV6-5 and TRBJ2-2; 9 nucleotides match TRBD1. The CDR3 extends over 15 amino acids. V shed 2 bases and J 6 bases; nucleotides not matched to a gene: 4. Germline CDR1 is MNHEY and CDR2 is SVGAGI. The CDR3 region is CASSYGDREAGELFF. CDR3 DNA: TGTGCCAGCAGTTACGGGGACAGGGAGGCCGGGGAGCTGTTTTTT.

The rearrangement uses TRBV5-1 and TRBJ1-1; 7 bases are shared with TRBD1. The CDR3 covers 16 residues. Trimming cost V 2 bases and J 0 bases; bases outside gene matches: 7. CDR1 and CDR2 (germline): SGHRS, YFSETQ. Written as DNA, the CDR3 is TGCGCCAGCAGCTTCGGACAGGCTCTAATGAACACTGAAGCTTTCTTT. This sequence encodes CASSFGQALMNTEAFF. Using reference TRBV5-1 and TRBJ1-1 for the parts outside the CDR3, the full variable domain is KAGVTQTPRYLIKTRGQQVTLSCSPISGHRSVSWYQQTPGQGLQFLFEYFSETQRNKGNFPGRFSGRQFSNSRSEMNVSTLELGDSALYLCASSFGQALMNTEAFFGQGTRLTVV.

The chain links TRBV6-1 to TRBJ2-5; D assignment may be TRBD1 or TRBD2 (5 bases each). Trimming removed 6 bases from V and 5 bases from J, with 16 bases in between. The CDR3 is 14 amino acids. Germline lookup yields CDR1 MNHNS and CDR2 SASEGT. For the CDR3, the DNA is TGTGCCAGCAGCGAGGGGCAGACCCACGAGACCCAGTACTTC. Residues: CASSEGQTHETQYF.

Turning to this clone: The same CDR3 is also encoded by other DNA sequences in this sample. V gene TRBV15 combines with J gene TRBJ2-7, with D perhaps matching TRBD1 or TRBD2 (5 bases each). Trimming stripped 2 bases from V and 4 bases from J, with 9 bases between. Germline CDR1 LNHNV, CDR2 YYDKDF (reference sequence). The CDR3 has 13 amino acids. For the CDR3, the DNA is TGTGCCACCAGCAGACCGGGACGGTACGAGCAGTACTTC. It encodes CATSRPGRYEQYF.

This clone showed up just once. The chain employs TRBV10-1 and TRBJ2-1; D not certain. This CDR3 is built from 15 residues. V was trimmed by 2 bases and J by 1 base, leaving 9 bases between them. Germline loops: CDR1 WNHNN, CDR2 SYGVQD (reference sequence). The CDR3 sequence: CASSEADLSYNEQFF. For the CDR3, the DNA is TGCGCCAGCAGTGAGGCGGATCTTTCCTACAATGAGCAGTTCTTC.

There are a few counts of this clone. The V and J genes are TRBV5-1 and TRBJ2-7, with TRBD1 matching over 9 bases. The CDR3 totals 13 residues. Germline lookup yields CDR1 SGHRS and CDR2 YFSETQ. V lost 4 bases and J lost 3; bases outside the gene matches: 2. This CDR3 is CASSADRGYEQYF. The CDR3 DNA reads as TGCGCCAGCAGCGCGGACAGGGGCTACGAGCAGTACTTC.

The chain recombines TRBV18 with TRBJ2-3; 9 nucleotides match TRBD2. The ends lost 4 bases at V and 3 bases at J; junction bases unmatched: 8. This CDR3 has 16 amino acids. Germline CDR1 is KGHSH and CDR2 is LQKENI. The CDR3 sequence: CASSRYSGSKTDTQYF. CDR3 nucleotides: TGTGCCAGCTCACGCTATAGCGGGAGTAAGACAGATACGCAGTATTTT.

V gene TRBV5-1 combines with J gene TRBJ2-3, with 10 bases aligning to TRBD2. Germline assignment: CDR1 SGHRS and CDR2 YFSETQ. The J segment lost 1 base and the V segment lost 4 bases, leaving 3 bases of the junction unmatched. The CDR3 sequence is 15 residues long. The CDR3 coding sequence is TGCGCCAGCAGCATCAGCGGGAGGGGCACAGATACGCAGTATTTT. Encoded protein: CASSISGRGTDTQYF.

Comment on this clone: Within the sample, other DNA sequences also encode this same CDR3. The chain recombines TRBV5-1 with TRBJ1-4, with TRBD1 matching 7 bases. The germline V gene encodes CDR1 SGHRS and CDR2 YFSETQ. V shed 0 bases, J shed 5 bases, and the junction held 1 base outside the gene matches. This CDR3 spans 14 amino acids. CDR3 sequence: CASSLGQGNEKLFF. The DNA of the CDR3 is TGCGCCAGCAGCTTGGGACAGGGAAATGAAAAACTGTTTTTT.

This rearrangement joins TRBV14 to TRBJ2-3, with D perhaps TRBD2 (5 bases). The CDR3 spans 16 residues. Germline CDR1 reads SGHDN; CDR2 reads FVKESK. Deletions cut 1 base from V and 9 bases from J, with 20 bases between. CDR3 DNA sequence: TGTGCCAGCAGCCAAGTCGCGGGCCCTTCCCACCGCACGCAGTATTTT. This sequence encodes CASSQVAGPSHRTQYF.

J is TRBJ2-2 and V is TRBV6-5; TRBD1 aligns across 8 bases. This CDR3 is 14 amino acids long. The J segment lost 7 bases and the V segment lost 8 bases, leaving 9 bases of the junction unmatched. Germline V gives CDR1 MNHEY, CDR2 SVGAGI. CDR3 sequence: CASGAGQGSGELFF. DNA for the CDR3: TGTGCCAGCGGGGCAGGACAGGGAAGCGGGGAGCTGTTTTTT.

The chain recombines TRBV6-5 with TRBJ2-2; 9 nucleotides align to TRBD1. The ends lost 1 base at V and 7 bases at J; junction bases unmatched: 7. Germline values: CDR1 MNHEY, CDR2 SVGAGI. The CDR3 extends over 16 amino acids. The CDR3 region has the DNA TGTGCCAGCAGTTACTACGGGACAGGGAGAGGCGGGGAGCTGTTTTTT. It is translated as CASSYYGTGRGGELFF.

This clone has a handful of counts. The rearrangement uses TRBV5-1 and TRBJ1-1; TRBD1 agrees at 7 bases. The CDR3 has 15 amino acids. Germline lookup yields CDR1 SGHRS and CDR2 YFSETQ. V was clipped by 2 bases and J by 10 bases; unmatched bases: 14. This chain's CDR3 is CASSFQRPDREGAFF. The CDR3 coding sequence is TGCGCCAGCAGCTTTCAACGCCCCGACAGGGAGGGAGCTTTCTTT.

V gene TRBV11-2 combines with J gene TRBJ2-1, with TRBD2 identical over 11 bases. Per the germline V gene, CDR1 is SGHAT and CDR2 is FQNNGV. The CDR3 length is 16 residues. J gave up 5 bases and V 5 bases, and 8 bases lay outside the gene matches. In DNA form, the CDR3 reads TGTGCCAGCAGCACATATAGCGGGAGGGCCCACAATGAGCAGTTCTTC. Translating gives CASSTYSGRAHNEQFF.

The chain links TRBV19 to TRBJ1-5; 8 positions match TRBD1. The germline V gene has CDR1 LNHDA and CDR2 SQIVND (reference sequence). The J segment lost 1 base and the V segment lost 10 bases, leaving 9 bases of the junction unmatched. The CDR3 is 15 residues long. CDR3 DNA: TGTGCCACGAAACGGACAGGGAACAGCAATCAGCCCCAGCATTTT. It translates to CATKRTGNSNQPQHF. Full variable domain (missing parts from reference TRBV19 and TRBJ1-5): DGGITQSPKYLFRKEGQNVTLSCEQNLNHDAMYWYRQDPGQGLRLIYYSQIVNDFQKGDIAEGYSVSREKKESFPLTVTSAQKNPTAFYLCATKRTGNSNQPQHFGDGTRLSIL.

In its sample, this clone was seen once. The CDR3 bases are TGTGCCAGCAGTTTATATCGATTTACGGGAGAGCGCTACGAGCAGTACTTC. Its translation is CASSLYRFTGERYEQYF. The chain joins TRBV28 to TRBJ2-7; D might be TRBD2 (6 bases). This CDR3 has 17 amino acids. CDR1 is MDHEN, CDR2 SYDVKM, per germline. Trimming cost V 1 base and J 3 bases, with 19 bases left between them.

This chain uses TRBV14 with TRBJ2-7, with D possibly being TRBD1 or TRBD2 (5 bases each). Trimming removed 1 base at V and 7 bases at J, with 11 bases between. This CDR3 has 13 amino acids. Germline-derived CDR1 and CDR2 are SGHDN and FVKESK. The CDR3 sequence is CASSQGDHREQYF. The CDR3 DNA is TGTGCCAGCAGCCAAGGGGACCACAGGGAGCAGTACTTC.

The V gene is TRBV28, the J gene TRBJ2-1; D remains unclear. The CDR3 sequence is 13 residues long. V lost 5 bases and J 7 bases, leaving 12 bases between the germline ends. The V gene's germline CDR1 is MDHEN and CDR2 SYDVKM. CDR3 in amino acids: CASSPSWRNEQFF. The CDR3 bases are TGTGCCAGCAGTCCCTCTTGGCGGAATGAGCAGTTCTTC. The full variable domain, its missing parts supplied by reference TRBV28 and TRBJ2-1, is DVKVTQSSRYLVKRTGEKVFLECVQDMDHENMFWYRQDPGLGLRLIYFSYDVKMKEKGDIPEGYSVSREKKERFSLILESASTNQTSMYLCASSPSWRNEQFFGPGTRLTVL.